The 32 T cell receptor beta chains reported below all come from one sample, sequenced in a study of T cell changes during pregnancy in multiple sclerosis. Clones were read by immunoSEQ multiplex PCR, and TCRdb kept only the in-frame ones, dropping some. This sample has over 100,000 clones; 80% to 95% occur once, and the top ten carry 1.5%. The sample consisted of peripheral blood, taken in the third trimester of pregnancy. All receptors derive from a female donor with multiple sclerosis, enrolled in a pregnancy study.

The V gene is TRBV11-2, the J gene TRBJ2-2; D is perhaps TRBD2 (5 bases). The CDR3 spans 13 residues. The V and J ends lost 5 bases and 7 bases respectively, with 11 bases between them. The germline gives CDR1 SGHAT, CDR2 FQNNGV. CDR3 loop: CASSEGFGGELFF. The CDR3 coding sequence is TGTGCCAGCAGCGAGGGCTTCGGCGGGGAGCTGTTTTTT.

The chain is built from TRBV5-1 and TRBJ2-1; perhaps TRBD2 as D (5 bases). This CDR3 comprises 16 residues. V lost 0 bases to trimming and J lost 3 bases, with 13 bases between them. CDR1 is SGHRS, CDR2 YFSETQ, per germline. The CDR3 DNA sequence: TGCGCCAGCAGCTTGGGTGGGAGCCACTTCTACAATGAGCAGTTCTTC. This gives the protein CASSLGGSHFYNEQFF.

V and J are TRBV27 and TRBJ1-2, with a possible D match to TRBD1 (6 bases). CDR3 size: 15 residues. CDR1 is MNHEY and CDR2 is SMNVEV in the germline V gene (reference sequence). The germline V and J ends were trimmed by 5 bases and 1 base, with 14 bases remaining between them. CDR3 coding DNA: TGTGCCAGCAGTCGCAGGGGACGGAATAACTATGGCTACACCTTC. It encodes CASSRRGRNNYGYTF.

The J gene is TRBJ1-4, the V gene TRBV28; D possibly corresponds to TRBD1 (5 bases). V was pared by 2 bases and J by 8 bases, with 15 bases between. The CDR3 totals 15 residues. Germline assignment: CDR1 MDHEN and CDR2 SYDVKM. CDR3 DNA sequence: TGTGCCAGCAGTTTAACCGGGACGGGAGGGGAAAAACTGTTTTTT. Amino acid sequence: CASSLTGTGGEKLFF. Combining the CDR3 with reference TRBV28 and TRBJ1-4 gives the whole variable domain DVKVTQSSRYLVKRTGEKVFLECVQDMDHENMFWYRQDPGLGLRLIYFSYDVKMKEKGDIPEGYSVSREKKERFSLILESASTNQTSMYLCASSLTGTGGEKLFFGSGTQLSVL.

The chain combines TRBV11-2 with TRBJ1-1, with D tentatively TRBD1 (5 bases). Germline V CDR1 and CDR2: SGHAT, FQNNGV. With 4 bases removed from V and 6 bases from J, the gap between germline ends came to 15 bases. CDR3 length: 14 residues. The CDR3 sequence: CASSSPGLSAEAFF. As DNA, the CDR3 is TGTGCCAGCAGCTCTCCGGGACTTTCTGCTGAAGCTTTCTTT.

V and J are TRBV2 and TRBJ1-1; D is possibly TRBD1 (5 bases). Germline V lookup: CDR1 SNHLY, CDR2 FYNNEI. The CDR3 totals 15 residues. V gave up 8 bases and J gave up 0 bases, with 16 bases separating them. CDR3 loop: CASEWRGGMNTEAFF. CDR3 bases: TGTGCCAGCGAGTGGAGGGGAGGGATGAACACTGAAGCTTTCTTT.

This rearrangement joins TRBV6-1 to TRBJ1-1; D is perhaps TRBD1 (6 bases). Germline V gene lookup returns CDR1 MNHNS and CDR2 SASEGT. The CDR3 covers 11 residues. V dropped 8 bases and J dropped 6 bases, with 10 bases sitting between them. The CDR3 loop reads CASSGTPEAFF. The CDR3 coding sequence is TGTGCCAGCTCCGGGACACCTGAAGCTTTCTTT.

V usage is TRBV19 and J usage is TRBJ2-1, with D tentatively TRBD1 (6 bases). This CDR3 comprises 16 residues. Per the germline V gene, CDR1 is LNHDA and CDR2 is SQIVND (reference sequence). Trimming removed 6 bases at V and 0 bases at J, with 15 bases between. The CDR3 DNA is TGTGCCAGTAGCCGAACCAGGGGTAGCTCCTACAATGAGCAGTTCTTC. This encodes CASSRTRGSSYNEQFF.

This chain links TRBV5-1 with TRBJ1-1; possible D gene TRBD1, 6 bases. The V end lost 1 base, the J end lost 1 base, and 11 bases lay between the germline ends. Germline V gene data show CDR1 as SGHRS and CDR2 as YFSETQ. The CDR3 sequence is 15 residues long. In nucleotides, the CDR3 is TGCGCCAGCAGCTTGATAGGACAGCCGAACACTGAAGCTTTCTTT. Protein sequence: CASSLIGQPNTEAFF.

V and J are TRBV2 and TRBJ1-6, with 8 bases lining up with TRBD1. CDR1 SNHLY and CDR2 FYNNEI come from the germline V gene. The CDR3 loop spans 15 amino acids. The V gene end was trimmed by 6 bases and the J gene end by 7 bases; junction bases not matched to a gene: 8. CDR3 in DNA: TGTGCCAGCAGCCTCCCGGGACAGGTGAATTCACCCCTCCACTTT. It translates to CASSLPGQVNSPLHF.

This sequence joins TRBV29-1 and TRBJ2-2; 7 positions match TRBD2. The CDR3 consists of 14 residues. Germline CDR1 and CDR2: SQVTM and ANQGSEA. V was pared by 4 bases and J by 6 bases, with 8 bases of the junction left unmatched. The CDR3 DNA reads as TGCAGCGTTGCGGTGGTCGGGAGGCCCGGGGAGCTGTTTTTT. Protein: CSVAVVGRPGELFF.

The rearrangement uses TRBV29-1 and TRBJ2-1; D call uncertain. V was pared by 6 bases and J by 0 bases, with 15 bases between. CDR3 length equals 15 residues. Germline loops: CDR1 SQVTM, CDR2 ANQGSEA. The CDR3 region is CSVAKFSSSYNEQFF. CDR3 nucleotides: TGCAGCGTGGCAAAGTTTTCAAGCTCCTACAATGAGCAGTTCTTC.

This CDR3 reads CASRRTTSTDTQYF. In DNA, the CDR3 is TGTGCCAGCAGGAGGACAACTAGCACAGATACGCAGTATTTT. This rearrangement joins TRBV6-1 to TRBJ2-3; perhaps TRBD1 as D (5 bases). This CDR3 is built from 14 residues. V shed 6 bases and J shed 0 bases, with 10 bases lying between them. Germline CDR1 MNHNS, CDR2 SASEGT.

This chain uses TRBV19 with TRBJ1-6; D might be TRBD1 (5 bases). The CDR3 loop spans 15 amino acids. In germline, CDR1 is LNHDA, CDR2 SQIVND (reference sequence). V was trimmed by 5 bases and J by 10 bases, leaving 18 bases between them. CDR3 loop: CASSPLRQGGSPLHF. The CDR3 DNA reads as TGTGCCAGTAGTCCTCTCCGGCAGGGAGGATCACCCCTCCACTTT.

The chain is built from TRBV5-6 and TRBJ2-5; a possible D gene is TRBD1 (6 bases). The ends were cut back, 0 bases at V and 6 bases at J, with 15 bases in the middle. Per the germline V gene, CDR1 is SGHDT and CDR2 is YYEEEE. The CDR3 length is 15 residues. CDR3 residues: CASSLGQGRGKTQYF. The CDR3 coding sequence is TGTGCCAGCAGCTTGGGGCAGGGGAGAGGAAAGACCCAGTACTTC.

The genes are TRBV19 and TRBJ1-2; TRBD1 agrees at 10 bases. Unmatched junction bases numbered 11, after V lost 5 bases and J lost 5 bases. Germline loops: CDR1 LNHDA, CDR2 SQIVND (reference sequence). The CDR3 sequence is 16 residues long. Here the CDR3 DNA reads TGTGCCAGTAGTCTCCCTCCGGGGACAGGGGAATATGGCTACACCTTC. Translation gives CASSLPPGTGEYGYTF.

The J gene is TRBJ1-4, the V gene TRBV19; 9 nucleotides match TRBD1. The ends lost 5 bases at V and 5 bases at J; junction bases unmatched: 15. The CDR3 is 18 amino acids. Germline CDR1 is LNHDA and CDR2 is SQIVND (reference sequence). Written as DNA, the CDR3 is TGTGCCAGTAGTTCCTCTAGGATCTTGACAGGGGGGAATGAAAAACTGTTTTTT. Residues: CASSSSRILTGGNEKLFF.

This chain joins TRBV6-1 and TRBJ2-5; 12 bases are a match to TRBD2. This CDR3 is 18 amino acids long. The V gene's germline CDR1 is MNHNS and CDR2 SASEGT. The junction had 11 bases not matched to a gene; V was cut back by 1 base and J by 5 bases. The CDR3 sequence is CASSEGSSGRALRETQYF. CDR3 nucleotides: TGTGCCAGCAGTGAAGGCTCTAGCGGGAGGGCCCTCCGGGAGACCCAGTACTTC.

This chain uses TRBV5-1 with TRBJ1-4; perhaps TRBD1 as D (6 bases). V lost 3 bases to trimming and J lost 7 bases, with 13 bases between them. The length of the CDR3 is 14 residues. Per the germline V gene, CDR1 is SGHRS and CDR2 is YFSETQ. DNA of the CDR3: TGCGCCAGCAGCTCAGGGGTCGTCTTTGAAAAACTGTTTTTT. Encoded protein: CASSSGVVFEKLFF.

The chain's CDR3 is CASSRDRGITNEKLFF. The CDR3 nucleotides are TGTGCCAGCAGTCGGGACAGGGGGATAACTAATGAAAAACTGTTTTTT. The rearrangement joins TRBV2 to TRBJ1-4; the match to TRBD1 covers 11 bases. Germline V gene sequence: CDR1 SNHLY, CDR2 FYNNEI. Trimming removed 5 bases from V and 1 base from J; junction bases left unmatched: 3. The CDR3 is 16 residues long. Supplemented by reference TRBV2 and TRBJ1-4, the full variable domain reads EPEVTQTPSHQVTQMGQEVILRCVPISNHLYFYWYRQILGQKVEFLVSFYNNEISEKSEIFDDQFSVERPDGSNFTLKIRSTKLEDSAMYFCASSRDRGITNEKLFFGSGTQLSVL.

The chain is built from TRBV6-6 and TRBJ1-1, with D possibly being TRBD1 (6 bases). Trimming removed 4 bases at V and 1 base at J, with 13 bases between. Germline-derived CDR1 and CDR2 are MNHNY and SVGAGI (reference sequence). The CDR3 contains 15 residues. The CDR3 region is CASSLSGAENTEAFF. The DNA of the CDR3 is TGTGCCAGCAGTTTATCAGGGGCCGAGAACACTGAAGCTTTCTTT.

This clone was counted a few times. The chain couples TRBV29-1 to TRBJ2-7; 13 positions match TRBD2. Per the germline V gene, CDR1 is SQVTM and CDR2 is ANQGSEA. J was trimmed by 3 bases and V by 4 bases; bases with no gene match: 0. This CDR3 has 13 amino acids. The CDR3 loop is CSVGTSGGYEQYF. Written as DNA, the CDR3 is TGCAGCGTTGGGACTAGCGGGGGCTACGAGCAGTACTTC.

The rearrangement uses TRBV5-3 and TRBJ1-3; a possible D gene is TRBD1 (5 bases). TRBV5-3 is noted as an ORF with a role that remains uncertain. This CDR3 is built from 17 residues. V lost 2 bases and J lost 0, with 15 bases in between. As DNA, the CDR3 is TGTGCCAGAAGCTTTCCGGGACTCCAGAGCTCTGGAAACACCATATATTTT. Translated, it gives CARSFPGLQSSGNTIYF.

The rearrangement joins TRBV7-2 to TRBJ2-1; D gene uncertain. CDR1 is SGHTA, CDR2 FQGNSA, per germline. V was shortened by 1 base and J by 0 bases, with 7 bases between the two germline ends. The CDR3 loop spans 15 amino acids. For the CDR3, the DNA is TGTGCCAGCAGCTTAGACTCCCGCTCCTACAATGAGCAGTTCTTC. Its protein is CASSLDSRSYNEQFF.

The V gene is TRBV30, the J gene TRBJ2-3; tentatively, D is TRBD1 (5 bases). The CDR3 covers 15 residues. Looked up from germline, CDR1 is GTSNPN and CDR2 is SVGIG (reference sequence). Trimming removed 0 bases at V and 0 bases at J, with 10 bases between. The CDR3 bases are TGTGCCTGGAGTGTAGGAACAGGAAGCACAGATACGCAGTATTTT. Its translation: CAWSVGTGSTDTQYF.

J is TRBJ1-1 and V is TRBV4-1; D is perhaps TRBD1 (5 bases). The V gene's germline CDR1 is MGHRA and CDR2 YSYEKL. Trimming cost V 4 bases and J 3 bases, with 15 bases left between them. The CDR3 covers 15 residues. CDR3 protein: CASSPKRGWDTEAFF. CDR3 sequence (DNA): TGCGCCAGCAGCCCCAAACGGGGGTGGGACACTGAAGCTTTCTTT.

The rearrangement uses TRBV7-7 and TRBJ2-1; 7 nucleotides line up with TRBD2. Germline V gene data show CDR1 as SSHAT and CDR2 as FNYEAQ (reference sequence). V gave up 0 bases and J gave up 10 bases; unmatched junction bases: 3. The CDR3 is 13 residues long. This CDR3 reads CASSLAGGREQFF. The CDR3 DNA is TGTGCCAGCAGCTTAGCGGGGGGGAGGGAGCAGTTCTTC.

This chain links TRBV5-1 with TRBJ2-1; the match to TRBD2 covers 15 bases. The length of the CDR3 is 15 residues. Germline-derived CDR1 and CDR2 are SGHRS and YFSETQ. V shed 4 bases, J shed 8 bases, and the junction held 4 bases outside the gene matches. The CDR3 nucleotides are TGCGCCAGCAGCCCGGGACTAGCGGGAGGCCATGAGCAGTTCTTC. Translated: CASSPGLAGGHEQFF.

CDR3 sequence (DNA): TGTGCCAGCAGTTCCGTCCCGGGACAGGGCGTAGCTTTCTTT. Translating it yields CASSSVPGQGVAFF. The chain joins TRBV27 to TRBJ1-1; the match to TRBD1 covers 9 bases. Germline V gives CDR1 MNHEY, CDR2 SMNVEV (reference sequence). The length of the CDR3 is 14 residues. V was clipped by 4 bases and J by 10 bases; unmatched bases: 10.

The V gene is TRBV6-1, the J gene TRBJ1-5, with D unclear. V was shortened by 0 bases and J by 3 bases, with 18 bases between the two germline ends. There are 18 residues in the CDR3. Germline V gene data show CDR1 as MNHNS and CDR2 as SASEGT. In DNA, the CDR3 is TGTGCCAGCAGTGAAGCGACATCGTGGAAAGGAAACAATCAGCCCCAGCATTTT. Translation: CASSEATSWKGNNQPQHF.

This chain connects TRBV28 to TRBJ1-5; no definite D call. CDR1 and CDR2 from the germline V gene are MDHEN and SYDVKM. CDR3 length: 13 residues. The V end lost 3 bases, the J end lost 7 bases, and 10 bases lay between the germline ends. CDR3 loop: CASSFKEAQPQHF. The CDR3 DNA is TGTGCCAGCAGTTTCAAGGAGGCCCAGCCCCAGCATTTT. Looking up the rest from reference TRBV28 and TRBJ1-5 gives the full variable domain: DVKVTQSSRYLVKRTGEKVFLECVQDMDHENMFWYRQDPGLGLRLIYFSYDVKMKEKGDIPEGYSVSREKKERFSLILESASTNQTSMYLCASSFKEAQPQHFGDGTRLSIL.

The chain recombines TRBV4-1 with TRBJ2-7; no clear D gene. Deletions cut 4 bases from V and 3 bases from J, with 16 bases between. The CDR3 runs to 15 residues. Germline V gives CDR1 MGHRA, CDR2 YSYEKL. CDR3 protein: CASSPIALNLYEQYF. The CDR3 bases are TGCGCCAGCAGCCCGATTGCGTTGAATCTCTACGAGCAGTACTTC.